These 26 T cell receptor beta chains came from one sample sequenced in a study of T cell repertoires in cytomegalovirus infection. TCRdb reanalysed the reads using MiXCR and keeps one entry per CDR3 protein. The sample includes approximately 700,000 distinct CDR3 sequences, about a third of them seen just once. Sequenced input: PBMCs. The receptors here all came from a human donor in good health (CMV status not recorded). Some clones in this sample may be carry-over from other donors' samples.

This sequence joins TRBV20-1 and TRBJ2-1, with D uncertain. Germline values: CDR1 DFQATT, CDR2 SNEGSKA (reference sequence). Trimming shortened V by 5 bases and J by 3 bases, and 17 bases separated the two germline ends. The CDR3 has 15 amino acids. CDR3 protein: CSALDIQRDYNEQFF. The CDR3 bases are TGCAGTGCTCTTGATATCCAGCGAGACTACAATGAGCAGTTCTTC.

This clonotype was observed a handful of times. CDR3 sequence reads: CSARDGREVNEQYF. The CDR3 region has the DNA TGCAGTGCTAGAGACGGGCGGGAGGTGAACGAGCAGTACTTC. The genes are TRBV20-1 and TRBJ2-7, with 8 nucleotides matching TRBD2. This CDR3 has 14 amino acids. Germline V lookup: CDR1 DFQATT, CDR2 SNEGSKA (reference sequence). The V gene end was trimmed by 0 bases and the J gene end by 5 bases; junction bases not matched to a gene: 6.

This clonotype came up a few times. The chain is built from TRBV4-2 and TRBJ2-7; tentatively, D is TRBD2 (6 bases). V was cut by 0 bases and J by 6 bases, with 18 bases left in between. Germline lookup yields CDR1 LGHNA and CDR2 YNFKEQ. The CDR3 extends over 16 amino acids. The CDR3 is CASSQEITGRDLEQYF. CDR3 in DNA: TGTGCCAGCAGCCAAGAAATCACTGGGCGGGATCTCGAGCAGTACTTC.

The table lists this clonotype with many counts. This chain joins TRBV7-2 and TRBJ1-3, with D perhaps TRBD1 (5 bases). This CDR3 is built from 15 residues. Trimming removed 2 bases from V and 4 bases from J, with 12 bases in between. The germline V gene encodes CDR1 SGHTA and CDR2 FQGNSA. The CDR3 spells CASSLSGGAGNTIYF. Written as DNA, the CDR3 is TGTGCCAGCAGCTTAAGTGGAGGGGCAGGAAACACCATATATTTT. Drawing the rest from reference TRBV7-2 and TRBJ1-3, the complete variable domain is GAGVSQSPSNKVTEKGKDVELRCDPISGHTALYWYRQSLGQGLEFLIYFQGNSAPDKSGLPSDRFSAERTGGSVSTLTIQRTQQEDSAVYLCASSLSGGAGNTIYFGEGSWLTVV.

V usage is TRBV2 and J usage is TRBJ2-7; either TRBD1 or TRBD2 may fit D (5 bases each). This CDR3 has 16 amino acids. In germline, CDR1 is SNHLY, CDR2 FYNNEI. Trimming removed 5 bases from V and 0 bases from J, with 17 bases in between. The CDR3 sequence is CASSWGNALSSYEQYF. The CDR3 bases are TGTGCCAGCAGTTGGGGGAATGCACTGAGCTCCTACGAGCAGTACTTC.

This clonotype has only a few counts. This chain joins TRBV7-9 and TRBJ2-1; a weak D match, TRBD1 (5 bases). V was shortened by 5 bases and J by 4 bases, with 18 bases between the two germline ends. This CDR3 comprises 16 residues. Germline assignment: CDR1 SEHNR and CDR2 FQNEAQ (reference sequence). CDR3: CASSTQEARAYNEQFF. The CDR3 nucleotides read TGTGCCAGCAGCACTCAAGAAGCCAGGGCTTACAATGAGCAGTTCTTC.

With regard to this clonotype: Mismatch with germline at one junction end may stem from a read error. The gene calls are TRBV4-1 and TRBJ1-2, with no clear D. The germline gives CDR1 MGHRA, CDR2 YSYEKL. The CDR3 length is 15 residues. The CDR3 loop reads CASSQDSVANYGYTF. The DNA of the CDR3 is TGTGCCAGCAGCCAAGATTCCGTGGCTAACTATGGCTACACCTTC.

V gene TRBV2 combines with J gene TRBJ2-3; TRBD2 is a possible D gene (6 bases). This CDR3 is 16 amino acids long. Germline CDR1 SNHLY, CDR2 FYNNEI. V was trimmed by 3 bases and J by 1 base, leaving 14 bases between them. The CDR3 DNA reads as TGTGCCAGCAGTGAGCCTTATGGCGGGGGCACAGATACGCAGTATTTT. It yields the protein CASSEPYGGGTDTQYF.

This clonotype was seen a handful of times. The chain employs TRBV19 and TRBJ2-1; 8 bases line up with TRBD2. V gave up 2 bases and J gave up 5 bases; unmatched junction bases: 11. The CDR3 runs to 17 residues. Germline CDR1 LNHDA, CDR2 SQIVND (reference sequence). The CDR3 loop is CASSIITGGLRNNEQFF. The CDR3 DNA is TGTGCCAGTAGTATAATCACGGGAGGGCTTCGGAACAATGAGCAGTTCTTC.

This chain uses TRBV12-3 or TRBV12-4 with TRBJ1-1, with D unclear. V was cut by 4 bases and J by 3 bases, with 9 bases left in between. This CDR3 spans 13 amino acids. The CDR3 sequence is CASSSELYTEAFF. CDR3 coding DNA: TGTGCCAGCAGTTCGGAACTGTACACTGAAGCTTTCTTT.

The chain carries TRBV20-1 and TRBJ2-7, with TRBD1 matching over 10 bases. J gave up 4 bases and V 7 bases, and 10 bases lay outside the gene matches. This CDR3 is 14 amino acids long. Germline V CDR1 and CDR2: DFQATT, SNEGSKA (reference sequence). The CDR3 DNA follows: TGCAGTGGCCGGGACAGGGGAGGTTTGTACGAGCAGTACTTC. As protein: CSGRDRGGLYEQYF.

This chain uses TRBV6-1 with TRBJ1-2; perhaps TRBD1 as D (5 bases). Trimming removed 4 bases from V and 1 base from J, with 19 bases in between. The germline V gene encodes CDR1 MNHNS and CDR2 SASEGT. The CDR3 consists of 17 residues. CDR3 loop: CASSGRDRSADNYGYTF. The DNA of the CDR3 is TGTGCCAGCAGTGGCCGGGACCGTTCCGCAGATAACTATGGCTACACCTTC.

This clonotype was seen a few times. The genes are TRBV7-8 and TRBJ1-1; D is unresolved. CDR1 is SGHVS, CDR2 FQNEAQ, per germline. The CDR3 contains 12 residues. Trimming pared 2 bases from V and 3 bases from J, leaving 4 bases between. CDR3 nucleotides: TGTGCCAGCAGCTTACGATACACTGAAGCTTTCTTT. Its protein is CASSLRYTEAFF.

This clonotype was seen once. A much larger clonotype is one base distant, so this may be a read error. Here the CDR3 reads CASSFLGGFSKQPQHF. As DNA, the CDR3 is TGTGCCAGCAGTTTCCTAGGCGGGTTTAGCAAACAGCCCCAGCATTTT. The gene calls are TRBV28 and TRBJ1-5; D not certain. The CDR3 covers 16 residues. Germline CDR1 reads MDHEN; CDR2 reads SYDVKM.

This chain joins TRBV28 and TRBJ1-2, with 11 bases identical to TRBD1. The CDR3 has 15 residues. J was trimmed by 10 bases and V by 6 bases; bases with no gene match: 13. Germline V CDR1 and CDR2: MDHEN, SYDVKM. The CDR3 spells CASSLRGTGGIAYTF. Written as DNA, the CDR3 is TGTGCCAGCAGCCTTCGGGGGACAGGGGGAATTGCCTACACCTTC.

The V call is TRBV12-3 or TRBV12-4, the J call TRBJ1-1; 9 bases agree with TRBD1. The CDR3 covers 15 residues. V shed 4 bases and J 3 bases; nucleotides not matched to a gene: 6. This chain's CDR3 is CASSSPDRGYTEAFF. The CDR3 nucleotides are TGTGCCAGCAGTTCACCGGACAGGGGCTACACTGAAGCTTTCTTT.

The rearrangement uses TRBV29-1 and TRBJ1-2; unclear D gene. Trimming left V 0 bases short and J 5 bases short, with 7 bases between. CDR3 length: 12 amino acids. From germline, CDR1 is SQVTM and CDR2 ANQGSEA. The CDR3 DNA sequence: TGCAGCGTTGAAGAACGAATATATGGCTACACCTTC. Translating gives CSVEERIYGYTF. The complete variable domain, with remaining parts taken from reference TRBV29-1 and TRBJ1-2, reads SAVISQKPSRDICQRGTSLTIQCQVDSQVTMMFWYRQQPGQSLTLIATANQGSEATYESGFVIDKFPISRPNLTFSTLTVSNMSPEDSSIYLCSVEERIYGYTFGSGTRLTVV.

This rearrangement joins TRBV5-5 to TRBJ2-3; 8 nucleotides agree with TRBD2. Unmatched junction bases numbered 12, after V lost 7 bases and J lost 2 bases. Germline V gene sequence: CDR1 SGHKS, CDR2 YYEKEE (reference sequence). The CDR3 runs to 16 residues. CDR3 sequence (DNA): TGTGCCAGCCTACCCGTAGCGGGGCCCCTCACAGATACGCAGTATTTT. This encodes CASLPVAGPLTDTQYF. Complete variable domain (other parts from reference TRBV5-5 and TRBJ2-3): DAGVTQSPTHLIKTRGQQVTLRCSPISGHKSVSWYQQVLGQGPQFIFQYYEKEERGRGNFPDRFSARQFPNYSSELNVNALLLGDSALYLCASLPVAGPLTDTQYFGPGTRLTVL.

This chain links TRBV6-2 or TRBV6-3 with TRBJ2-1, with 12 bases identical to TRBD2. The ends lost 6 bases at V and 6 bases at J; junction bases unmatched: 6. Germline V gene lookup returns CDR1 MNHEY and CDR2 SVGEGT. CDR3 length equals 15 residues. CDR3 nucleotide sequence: TGTGCCAGCAGAACTAGCGGGAGGAGTTTCAATGAGCAGTTCTTC. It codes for CASRTSGRSFNEQFF.

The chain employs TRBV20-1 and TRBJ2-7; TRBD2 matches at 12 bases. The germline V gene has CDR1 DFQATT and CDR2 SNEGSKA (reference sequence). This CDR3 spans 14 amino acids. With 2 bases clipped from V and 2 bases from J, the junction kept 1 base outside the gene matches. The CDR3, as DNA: TGCAGTGCTAGACTAGCGGGAGGGCCCTACGAGCAGTACTTC. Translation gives CSARLAGGPYEQYF.

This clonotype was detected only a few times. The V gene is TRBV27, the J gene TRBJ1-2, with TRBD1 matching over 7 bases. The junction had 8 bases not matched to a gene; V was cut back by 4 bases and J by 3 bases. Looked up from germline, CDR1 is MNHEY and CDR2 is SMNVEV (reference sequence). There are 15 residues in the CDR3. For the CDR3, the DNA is TGTGCCAGCAGTTCCCGGGCAGGGGGATACTATGGCTACACCTTC. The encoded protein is CASSSRAGGYYGYTF.

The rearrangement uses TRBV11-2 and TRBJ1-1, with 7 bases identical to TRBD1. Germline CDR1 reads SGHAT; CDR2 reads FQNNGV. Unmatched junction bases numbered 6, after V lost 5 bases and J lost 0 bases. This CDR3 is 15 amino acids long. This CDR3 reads CASSPPRGVNTEAFF. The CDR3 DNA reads TGTGCCAGCAGCCCCCCCAGGGGGGTGAACACTGAAGCTTTCTTT.

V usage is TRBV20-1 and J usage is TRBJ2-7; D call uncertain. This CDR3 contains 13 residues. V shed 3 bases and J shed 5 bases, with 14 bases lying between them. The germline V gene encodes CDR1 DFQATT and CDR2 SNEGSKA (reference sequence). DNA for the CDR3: TGCAGTGCTAGGGCCCCCTTTTCGGACGAGCAGTACTTC. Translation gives CSARAPFSDEQYF.

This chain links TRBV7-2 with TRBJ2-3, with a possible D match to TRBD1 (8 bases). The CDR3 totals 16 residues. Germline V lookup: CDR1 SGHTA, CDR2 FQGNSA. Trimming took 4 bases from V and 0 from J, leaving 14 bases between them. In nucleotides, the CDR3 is TGTGCCAGCAGCTACAGGGGGGGAATAAGCACAGATACGCAGTATTTT. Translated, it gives CASSYRGGISTDTQYF.

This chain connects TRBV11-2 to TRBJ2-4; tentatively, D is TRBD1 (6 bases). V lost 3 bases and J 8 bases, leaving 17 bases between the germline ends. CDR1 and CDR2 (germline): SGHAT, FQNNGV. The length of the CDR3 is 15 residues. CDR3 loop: CASSFRGRGIDIQYF. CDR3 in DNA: TGTGCCAGCAGCTTTAGGGGTAGGGGGATTGACATTCAGTACTTC. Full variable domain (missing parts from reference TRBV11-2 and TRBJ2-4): EAGVAQSPRYKIIEKRQSVAFWCNPISGHATLYWYQQILGQGPKLLIQFQNNGVVDDSQLPKDRFSAERLKGVDSTLKIQPAKLEDSAVYLCASSFRGRGIDIQYFGAGTRLSVL.

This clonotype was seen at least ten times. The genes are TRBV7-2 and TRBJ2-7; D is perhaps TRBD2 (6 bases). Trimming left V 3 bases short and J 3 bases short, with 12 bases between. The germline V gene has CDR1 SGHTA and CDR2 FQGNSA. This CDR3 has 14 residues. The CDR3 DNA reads TGTGCCAGCAGCTTCGCCGGGACTCACTACGAGCAGTACTTC. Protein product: CASSFAGTHYEQYF.